This T cell receptor (beta chain) was documented in a study of blood T cells in healthy people across ages. Study-level findings and limits: Observed TCR beta diversity per million T cells went down as age went up. This fall followed a roughly linear course with age. The study could not conclusively compare naive and antigen-experienced cells, given its unsorted PBMCs.

As to this clonotype: Its antigen is as yet unknown.

Trimming pared 2 bases from V and 7 bases from J, leaving 9 bases between. From germline, CDR1 is SEHNR and CDR2 FQNEAQ (reference sequence). CDR3 size: 13 residues. The second PCR ran about 6 to 12 cycles with a sample-barcoded 5' primer and J-beta primers. TCRdb processed the 5' RACE reads anew with MiXCR; each CDR3 protein has one entry. Of about 940,000 distinct CDR3 sequences detected, around 48% appear once; the ten largest clones hold roughly 13%. The rearrangement joins TRBV7-9 to TRBJ1-5, with D unresolved. The sequence came from a man aged 30 to 45 in good health. Sequences were obtained from blood. The CDR3 protein is CASSLSAKQPQHF. CDR3 nucleotides: TGTGCCAGCAGCTTATCAGCGAAGCAGCCCCAGCATTTT.